Below, 31 T cell receptor beta chains from the same sample are listed, as sequenced in a study of blood T cell repertoires in COVID-19. Profiled with immunoSEQ multiplex PCR; TCRdb holds only in-frame clones, not every one. The sample lists 280,000 or so clones; more than 70% were seen once. The specimen was peripheral blood. Source of these receptors: a woman in her 30s who had recovered from COVID-19.

This clone was observed a handful of times. This CDR3 reads CASSQKDSSYEQYF. In DNA, the CDR3 is TGTGCCAGCAGCCAAAAGGACAGCTCCTACGAGCAGTACTTC. V gene TRBV14 combines with J gene TRBJ2-7; tentatively, D is TRBD1 (6 bases). Per germline, CDR1 SGHDN and CDR2 FVKESK. Trimming took off 2 bases at V and 0 bases at J, with 8 bases between the two ends. The CDR3 extends over 14 amino acids.

The chain uses TRBV5-6 and TRBJ2-3; 8 nucleotides agree with TRBD1. Germline V gene data show CDR1 as SGHDT and CDR2 as YYEEEE. The CDR3 is 14 amino acids. The V segment lost 3 bases and the J segment 5 bases; nucleotides outside the gene matches: 5. The CDR3, as DNA: TGTGCCAGCAGCTGGACAGGGTGGGTAGATACGCAGTATTTT. Its translation is CASSWTGWVDTQYF.

The chain recombines TRBV11-2 with TRBJ2-1; 7 bases match TRBD1. In germline, CDR1 is SGHAT, CDR2 FQNNGV. Trimming removed 2 bases from V and 7 bases from J; junction bases left unmatched: 14. The CDR3 sequence is 17 residues long. The CDR3 loop reads CASSLPPIDRVGNEQFF. In nucleotides, the CDR3 is TGTGCCAGCAGCTTACCTCCTATCGACAGGGTAGGTAATGAGCAGTTCTTC.

This clone occurred a few times. The J gene is TRBJ2-5, the V gene TRBV6-2 or TRBV6-3; 7 bases line up with TRBD2. Germline CDR1 MNHEY, CDR2 SVGEGT. The CDR3 sequence is 14 residues long. J gave up 3 bases and V 3 bases, and 4 bases lay outside the gene matches. The CDR3 sequence: CASSYFGGEETQYF. In DNA, the CDR3 is TGTGCCAGCAGTTATTTTGGGGGGGAAGAGACCCAGTACTTC.

V and J are TRBV9 and TRBJ2-2, with 9 bases aligning to TRBD1. In germline, CDR1 is SGDLS, CDR2 YYNGEE. This CDR3 region has 15 residues. J lost 5 bases, V lost 2 bases, and 4 bases had no gene match. CDR3 amino acids: CASSVEGQGTGELFF. The CDR3 coding sequence is TGTGCCAGCAGCGTGGAAGGACAGGGGACCGGGGAGCTGTTTTTT.

This chain connects TRBV29-1 to TRBJ1-2; D is unclear. The CDR3 contains 14 residues. V lost 2 bases and J 8 bases, leaving 18 bases between the germline ends. Germline V gene sequence: CDR1 SQVTM, CDR2 ANQGSEA. The CDR3 spells CSVESSQERLGYTF. In DNA form, the CDR3 reads TGCAGCGTTGAATCGAGTCAAGAGAGACTAGGCTACACCTTC.

The chain carries TRBV28 and TRBJ1-2, with D tentatively TRBD1 (6 bases). The CDR3 runs to 21 residues. V was trimmed by 1 base and J by 4 bases, leaving 31 bases between them. Germline assignment: CDR1 MDHEN and CDR2 SYDVKM. CDR3 amino acids: CASSLLLALGTPTSTVYGYTF. The DNA for the CDR3 is TGTGCCAGCAGTTTATTACTGGCTTTGGGGACACCCACCTCCACTGTCTATGGCTACACCTTC.

This rearrangement joins TRBV13 to TRBJ2-3; 7 positions agree with TRBD2. V shed 5 bases and J 3 bases; nucleotides not matched to a gene: 5. Germline lookup yields CDR1 PRHDT and CDR2 FYEKMQ (reference sequence). The CDR3 covers 14 residues. The CDR3 DNA is TGTGCCAGCAGCCTCGGGACTACTACAGATACGCAGTATTTT. The encoded protein is CASSLGTTTDTQYF.

V and J are TRBV28 and TRBJ1-2, with D hard to call. The germline V and J ends were trimmed by 0 bases and 0 bases, with 8 bases remaining between them. This CDR3 has 15 residues. Per the germline V gene, CDR1 is MDHEN and CDR2 is SYDVKM. The CDR3 coding sequence is TGTGCCAGCAGTTTATGGCAGGCTGCTAACTATGGCTACACCTTC. Its translation is CASSLWQAANYGYTF.

The chain carries TRBV30 and TRBJ2-2; perhaps TRBD2 as D (5 bases). Trimming stripped 0 bases from V and 5 bases from J, with 10 bases between. This CDR3 has 14 amino acids. Germline V CDR1 and CDR2: GTSNPN, SVGIG (reference sequence). CDR3 sequence: CAWSVVRRTGELFF. CDR3 nucleotides: TGTGCCTGGAGTGTGGTGCGGAGGACCGGGGAGCTGTTTTTT.

This chain uses TRBV7-3 with TRBJ2-1, with D possibly being TRBD1 (7 bases). Germline CDR1 and CDR2: SGHTA and FQGTGA. V lost 5 bases and J lost 6, with 23 bases in between. The CDR3 covers 17 residues. CDR3 nucleotides: TGTGCCAGCAGCCGATATACCGAGACAGGGAGGCCCAATGAGCAGTTCTTC. Protein sequence: CASSRYTETGRPNEQFF.

This chain uses TRBV7-2 with TRBJ2-1; 13 nucleotides agree with TRBD2. The CDR3 sequence is 16 residues long. Trimming removed 3 bases from V and 6 bases from J; junction bases left unmatched: 5. The germline V gene has CDR1 SGHTA and CDR2 FQGNSA. The CDR3 reads CASSFTSGGEGNEQFF. The DNA for the CDR3 is TGTGCCAGCAGCTTTACTAGCGGGGGGGAGGGCAATGAGCAGTTCTTC.

This chain uses TRBV7-9 with TRBJ1-2; TRBD1 agrees at 9 bases. CDR1 SEHNR and CDR2 FQNEAQ come from the germline V gene (reference sequence). This CDR3 has 15 residues. The V gene end was trimmed by 5 bases and the J gene end by 3 bases; junction bases not matched to a gene: 7. CDR3: CASSPGQGLDYGYTF. The CDR3 DNA sequence: TGTGCCAGCAGCCCGGGACAGGGTTTAGACTATGGCTACACCTTC.

This clone has a handful of counts. This chain joins TRBV19 and TRBJ1-6, with D maybe TRBD1 (5 bases). The CDR3 has 14 residues. Germline V gene data show CDR1 as LNHDA and CDR2 as SQIVND (reference sequence). Trimming took 2 bases from V and 10 from J, leaving 12 bases between them. CDR3 loop: CASSIRGEASPLHF. CDR3 bases: TGTGCCAGTAGTATAAGAGGGGAGGCATCACCCCTCCACTTT.

The CDR3 reads CASSVSGGETQYF. In nucleotides, the CDR3 is TGTGCCAGCAGCGTATCCGGTGGAGAGACCCAGTACTTC. The rearrangement uses TRBV9 and TRBJ2-5; D gene uncertain. The ends were cut back, 1 base at V and 4 bases at J, with 8 bases in the middle. CDR1 SGDLS and CDR2 YYNGEE come from the germline V gene. The CDR3 consists of 13 residues.

J is TRBJ1-1 and V is TRBV5-1, with D unresolved. The V gene's germline CDR1 is SGHRS and CDR2 YFSETQ. This CDR3 has 15 amino acids. V lost 1 base and J 1 base, leaving 11 bases between the germline ends. Here the CDR3 reads CASSLKTGGNTEAFF. In nucleotides, the CDR3 is TGCGCCAGCAGCTTGAAAACCGGCGGGAACACTGAAGCTTTCTTT. The whole variable domain, filled in from reference TRBV5-1 and TRBJ1-1, reads KAGVTQTPRYLIKTRGQQVTLSCSPISGHRSVSWYQQTPGQGLQFLFEYFSETQRNKGNFPGRFSGRQFSNSRSEMNVSTLELGDSALYLCASSLKTGGNTEAFFGQGTRLTVV.

This clone was seen many times. The J gene is TRBJ1-5, the V gene TRBV7-8; D uncertain. The V end lost 2 bases, the J end lost 2 bases, and 13 bases lay between the germline ends. The CDR3 totals 16 residues. Germline assignment: CDR1 SGHVS and CDR2 FQNEAQ. CDR3 protein: CASSLSPPQGNQPQHF. The CDR3 bases are TGTGCCAGCAGCTTATCTCCGCCTCAGGGCAATCAGCCCCAGCATTTT. Full variable domain (outside the CDR3, taken from reference TRBV7-8 and TRBJ1-5): GAGVSQSPRYKVAKRGQDVALRCDPISGHVSLFWYQQALGQGPEFLTYFQNEAQLDKSGLPSDRFFAERPEGSVSTLKIQRTQQEDSAVYLCASSLSPPQGNQPQHFGDGTRLSIL.

This chain uses TRBV28 with TRBJ1-5; D is unclear. CDR1 and CDR2 (germline): MDHEN, SYDVKM. The germline V and J ends were trimmed by 7 bases and 1 base, with 11 bases remaining between them. This CDR3 has 14 amino acids. The CDR3 spells CASTTPGSNQPQHF. The DNA of the CDR3 is TGTGCCAGCACTACCCCGGGAAGCAATCAGCCCCAGCATTTT.

The gene calls are TRBV28 and TRBJ1-6, with a possible D match to TRBD1 (5 bases). The CDR3 totals 13 residues. Trimming shortened V by 10 bases and J by 5 bases, and 12 bases separated the two germline ends. Germline-derived CDR1 and CDR2 are MDHEN and SYDVKM. CDR3 sequence: CAIGKGNNSPLHF. CDR3 DNA: TGTGCCATAGGGAAGGGGAATAATTCACCCCTCCACTTT.

This chain links TRBV7-9 with TRBJ1-4, with TRBD1 identical over 9 bases. Germline V gives CDR1 SEHNR, CDR2 FQNEAQ (reference sequence). Losses at the gene ends were 5 bases for V and 8 bases for J; bases not matched to a gene: 12. The CDR3 totals 16 residues. CDR3 in amino acids: CASSLYLTGGVEKLFF. The CDR3 DNA is TGTGCCAGCAGCCTCTACCTTACAGGGGGCGTCGAAAAACTGTTTTTT. Filled out from reference TRBV7-9 and TRBJ1-4, the complete variable domain reads DTGVSQNPRHKITKRGQNVTFRCDPISEHNRLYWYRQTLGQGPEFLTYFQNEAQLEKSRLLSDRFSAERPKGSFSTLEIQRTEQGDSAMYLCASSLYLTGGVEKLFFGSGTQLSVL.

This chain uses TRBV28 with TRBJ1-3; D gene uncertain. This CDR3 spans 13 amino acids. Trimming pared 8 bases from V and 2 bases from J, leaving 10 bases between. Per germline, CDR1 MDHEN and CDR2 SYDVKM. DNA of the CDR3: TGTGCCAGCGGTCAGGCAACTGGAAACACCATATATTTT. This translates into CASGQATGNTIYF.

This rearrangement joins TRBV19 to TRBJ1-4, with a possible D match to TRBD1 (5 bases). This CDR3 comprises 13 residues. Germline-derived CDR1 and CDR2 are LNHDA and SQIVND (reference sequence). Trimming stripped 7 bases from V and 6 bases from J, with 12 bases between. DNA of the CDR3: TGTGCCAGTACCACAGGACATGATGAAAAACTGTTTTTT. Its protein is CASTTGHDEKLFF.

The V gene is TRBV6-1, the J gene TRBJ1-5; no clear D gene. Trimming stripped 2 bases from V and 1 base from J, with 6 bases between. The CDR3 runs 14 residues. Germline V gene lookup returns CDR1 MNHNS and CDR2 SASEGT. Here the CDR3 DNA reads TGTGCCAGCAGTGAATGGCTCAGCAATCAGCCCCAGCATTTT. Translation: CASSEWLSNQPQHF.

The chain combines TRBV5-4 with TRBJ2-3; the match to TRBD2 covers 12 bases. V was pared by 4 bases and J by 6 bases, with 15 bases of the junction left unmatched. Germline CDR1 and CDR2: SGHNT and YYREEE (reference sequence). The CDR3 totals 18 residues. The CDR3 here is CASSQRLAGVGSLDTQYF. CDR3 nucleotides: TGTGCCAGCAGCCAGCGACTAGCGGGGGTCGGGTCTTTGGATACGCAGTATTTT.

V and J are TRBV20-1 and TRBJ1-1; no clear D gene. Germline V gives CDR1 DFQATT, CDR2 SNEGSKA (reference sequence). V was cut by 3 bases and J by 1 base, with 6 bases left in between. The CDR3 contains 12 residues. CDR3 sequence reads: CSASNKNTEAFF. Here the CDR3 DNA reads TGCAGTGCTAGTAACAAGAACACTGAAGCTTTCTTT.

CDR3 residues: CASRPRTGRQPQHF. The DNA of the CDR3 is TGTGCCAGCAGACCTCGGACAGGACGTCAGCCCCAGCATTTT. The V gene is TRBV6-5, the J gene TRBJ1-5, with 7 bases that match TRBD1. The V gene's germline CDR1 is MNHEY and CDR2 SVGAGI. J lost 6 bases, V lost 6 bases, and 8 bases had no gene match. The CDR3 spans 14 residues.

The rearrangement links TRBV30 to TRBJ2-2; 7 nucleotides line up with TRBD2. This CDR3 has 13 amino acids. V lost 4 bases and J lost 6; bases outside the gene matches: 5. The germline V gene has CDR1 GTSNPN and CDR2 SVGIG (reference sequence). CDR3 residues: CAWMAGVAGELFF. In DNA form, the CDR3 reads TGTGCCTGGATGGCGGGGGTTGCCGGGGAGCTGTTTTTT.

The V and J genes are TRBV5-1 and TRBJ1-6, with TRBD1 matching 7 bases. The ends lost 2 bases at V and 7 bases at J; junction bases unmatched: 9. This CDR3 is built from 16 residues. Germline V gives CDR1 SGHRS, CDR2 YFSETQ. This CDR3 reads CASSLTSDRFNSPLHF. CDR3 bases: TGCGCCAGCAGCTTAACCTCGGACAGGTTCAATTCACCCCTCCACTTT.

The rearrangement links TRBV28 to TRBJ2-3, with TRBD1 matching 7 bases. CDR1 is MDHEN, CDR2 SYDVKM, per germline. This CDR3 has 15 residues. V lost 6 bases to trimming and J lost 0 bases; unmatched junction nucleotides: 6. The CDR3, as DNA: TGTGCCAGCAGACGAGGGGGCAGTAGCACAGATACGCAGTATTTT. This encodes CASRRGGSSTDTQYF.

Comments on this clone: Sequence at one end of the junction differs from germline and may be a read error. V usage is TRBV4-1 and J usage is TRBJ1-2, with D uncertain. The CDR3 contains 12 residues. The germline gives CDR1 MGHRA, CDR2 YSYEKL. In nucleotides, the CDR3 is TGCGCCAGCAGCCAAGACTCGTGGCAGCGGATCTTC. This translates into CASSQDSWQRIF.

The chain recombines TRBV6-6 with TRBJ2-3, with TRBD1 as a possible D gene (5 bases). From germline, CDR1 is MNHNY and CDR2 SVGAGI (reference sequence). The V end was cut by 5 bases, the J end by 0 bases, with 9 bases between. The CDR3 totals 14 residues. The CDR3 reads CASSRQSSTDTQYF. In DNA form, the CDR3 reads TGTGCCAGCAGTCGACAGTCTAGCACAGATACGCAGTATTTT.